The rows below give T cell receptor beta chains drawn from one sample of a study of CD8 T cells in Susac syndrome. One entry per CDR3 protein results from TCRdb running MiXCR on the immunoSEQ multiplex PCR reads. The sample contains about 150,000 distinct CDR3 sequences, approximately 96% of which appear only once. The sequenced material came from CD8+ T cells from PBMCs. The receptors originated from a human donor with multiple sclerosis. Each CDR3 is given without its conserved first and last residue. Where a row states a size, it is once, few, many or the class of an expanded clone; other rows omit it.

abundance	v_gene	j_gene	CDR3aa
-	TRBV5-6	TRBJ2-1	ASSSPTGPYNEQF
-	TRBV19	TRBJ1-5	ASSRGAGSPQH
-	TRBV12-3/TRBV12-4	TRBJ1-2	ASTLNRVFGYT
-	TRBV7-9	TRBJ1-1	ASSLDRVKLNTEAF
-	TRBV2	TRBJ1-2	ASMGRGYGYT
-	TRBV19	TRBJ2-3	ASTNLGQGSMDTQY
-	TRBV20-1	TRBJ2-1	SARGTPLSYNEQF
-	TRBV20-1	TRBJ1-6	SAREPLLGLEDSPLH
-	TRBV19	TRBJ1-5	ASSKVRDRDQPQH
-	TRBV9	TRBJ2-5	ASSVGQKETQY
-	TRBV12-3/TRBV12-4	TRBJ2-5	ASRGTSAGETQY
-	TRBV9	TRBJ2-4	ASSVAPGLGKNIQY
-	TRBV29-1	TRBJ1-2	SGGGYT
few	TRBV20-1	TRBJ2-7	SARASGGREQY
-	TRBV10-3	TRBJ2-1	AISESSGGRSHEQF
-	TRBV27	TRBJ1-6	ASSRTGRNSPLH
-	TRBV2	TRBJ2-7	ASSANPDSSRSYEQY
-	TRBV20-1	TRBJ2-7	SAGGLANTYEQY
-	TRBV4-2	TRBJ2-7	ASSQGVAYEQY
-	TRBV19	TRBJ2-7	TSSIGLGDGEQY
-	TRBV20-1	TRBJ2-5	SARDRLGEETQY
-	TRBV20-1	TRBJ2-1	SARIPAGSSYNEQF
-	TRBV27	TRBJ1-2	ASRGTGSFGYT
-	TRBV28	TRBJ2-2	ASSFPGQGTGELF
once	TRBV5-6	TRBJ2-1	ASSLAGGLIEQF
-	TRBV2	TRBJ1-2	ASSPDLVGRNYGYT
-	TRBV27	TRBJ1-1	ASCTGRGNTEAF
-	TRBV9	TRBJ1-2	ASSVGNYGYT
-	TRBV29-1	TRBJ1-2	SLYVGGNYGYT
-	TRBV5-4	TRBJ1-1	ASSLDWSEAF
-	TRBV30	TRBJ1-1	AWSVRPALEAF
-	TRBV5-6	TRBJ1-4	ASSFVATNEKLF
-	TRBV15	TRBJ2-1	ATSRERQALGQF
-	TRBV28	TRBJ2-5	ASLRPGERETQY
-	TRBV12-5	TRBJ1-2	ASGLGYGYT
-	TRBV12-3/TRBV12-4	TRBJ2-3	ASLPPGTVLGTQY
-	TRBV13	TRBJ2-7	ASSLYQAGRFWEQY
-	TRBV6-2/TRBV6-3	TRBJ2-1	ASSYKGQGTNEQF
-	TRBV5-6	TRBJ1-1	AMNLGGGTEAF
-	TRBV30	TRBJ2-1	AWSITHNEQF
-	TRBV19	TRBJ2-7	ASSMARGREQY